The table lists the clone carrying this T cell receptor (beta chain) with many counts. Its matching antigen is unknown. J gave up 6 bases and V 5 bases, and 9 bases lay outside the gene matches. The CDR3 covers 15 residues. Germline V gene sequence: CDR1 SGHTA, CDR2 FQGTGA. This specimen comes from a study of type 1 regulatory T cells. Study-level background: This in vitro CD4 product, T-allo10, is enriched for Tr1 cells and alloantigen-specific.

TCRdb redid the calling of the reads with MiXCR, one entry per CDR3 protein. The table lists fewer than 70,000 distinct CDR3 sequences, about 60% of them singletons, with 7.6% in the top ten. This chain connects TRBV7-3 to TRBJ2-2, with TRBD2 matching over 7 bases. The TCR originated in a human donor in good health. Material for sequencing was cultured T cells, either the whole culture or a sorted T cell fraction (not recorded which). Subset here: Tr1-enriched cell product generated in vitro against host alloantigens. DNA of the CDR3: TGTGCCAGCAGCCCACGCGCGGGGGAGGCCGGGGAGCTGTTTTTT. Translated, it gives CASSPRAGEAGELFF. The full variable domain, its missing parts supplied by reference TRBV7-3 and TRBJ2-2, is GAGVSQTPSNKVTEKGKYVELRCDPISGHTALYWYRQSLGQGPEFLIYFQGTGAADDSGLPNDRFFAVRPEGSVSTLKIQRTERGDSAVYLCASSPRAGEAGELFFGEGSRLTVL.